The clone carrying this T cell receptor (beta chain) was recorded many times. Its antigen remains unidentified. The data were taken from a study of T-cell reconstitution after alpha-beta-depleted transplantation in children. Points from the study as a whole: The origin of alpha-beta T cells about two months after transplant was reportedly several hundred expanded graft clones. One year post-transplant, T-cell counts and diversity were largely derived from T cells produced anew. Surviving recipient T cells and thymic progenitors produced the high day-60 TCRbeta diversity seen in some patients.

This CDR3 has 12 residues. CDR1 and CDR2 from the germline V gene are MNHEY and SVGEGT. The germline V and J ends were trimmed by 6 bases and 3 bases, with 5 bases remaining between them. Library preparation (for TCRbeta) was performed with unique molecular identifiers. Each CDR3 protein is one row after TCRdb ran MiXCR on the PCR reads. The sample holds some 95,000 distinct CDR3 sequences, about 25% seen once. This sequence joins TRBV6-2 or TRBV6-3 and TRBJ2-2, with unresolved D. The material was PBMCs, obtained before TCRalphabeta/CD19-depleted stem cell transplant. This clonotype was sampled from a boy between 2 and 10 years old with acute lymphoblastic leukemia, due to receive a stem cell transplant. The CDR3 is CASRIYTGELFF. The CDR3 DNA sequence: TGTGCCAGCAGGATATACACCGGGGAGCTGTTTTTT.